This T cell receptor beta chain was captured in a study of blood T cells in healthy people across ages (dated by TCRdb to the mid-2010s). The study in broad terms: Template switching captured roughly one uniquely barcoded TCR beta cDNA molecule per two T cells in model experiments. The donors were split into four age groups: young (average around 15 years), middle-aged (about 40), aged (approximately 60) and long-lived (under 85). The study measured age-related changes in TCR beta repertoire diversity using deep sequencing normalized with unique cDNA molecular identifiers. The study analyzed two additional independent replicas of 1 million unique cDNA reads from the same blood draw for two donors, one aged 18 to 29 and one aged 80 or older. Here is what the overall study found, with its caveats: Estimates of total diversity based on one million sequenced T cells were considered lower bounds and underestimates. Because the CMV infection status of the donors was unknown, age-related changes in expanded clonotypes may potentially have been confounded. As age increased, observed TCR beta diversity per million T cells dropped in a roughly linear way, and a significant reduction was already evident by age about 40. A strong correlation was found between observed TCR beta diversity and the percentage of naive T cells measured by flow cytometry. Conclusive comparison of naive and antigen-experienced compartments was prevented by the profiling of bulk unsorted PBMCs. Compared with the aged group, more naive CD4+ T cells, fewer expanded clones and increased TCR diversity were shown by the long-lived group, suggesting age selection.

The roughly 39 donors, aged about 6 to 100 years, were systemically healthy Caucasian individuals from Russia. Each donor gave 9 to 10 milliliters of peripheral blood, collected into EDTA-treated Vacutainer tubes. Ficoll-Paque density-gradient centrifugation was used to isolate PBMCs, with at least 6.5 million per sample. Total RNA was extracted from PBMCs with Trizol reagent, with at least 5.5 micrograms obtained per sample. For every donor, flow cytometry on a PBMC aliquot measured the percentage of naive CD45RAhigh/CD27high T cells. Comment on this clonotype: Its binding antigen is unknown. Per-base quality was not reported, and no clone a single base away is much larger than it.

Looking up the germline V gene yields CDR1 MGHDK and CDR2 SYGVNS. From its cysteine to its phenylalanine, the CDR3 spans 16 amino acids. The read is trimmed to its CDR3 DNA, 48 bases read in frame from base 1. V drops 1 base and J drops 3 bases, leaving 15 bases in between. The library relied on 5' RACE. Sequencing took place on an Illumina HiSeq 2500. A second about 7 to 12 cycle PCR used a sample-barcoded 5' primer and a J-beta primer mix. A template-switch 5' adaptor carrying 12 random nucleotides introduced a unique molecular identifier onto each TCR beta cDNA molecule. At least 3 million CDR3-containing paired-end reads were obtained from each sample. First-strand cDNA synthesis was performed from all RNA using the Mint cDNA synthesis kit, with priming by a TRBC-specific oligonucleotide. Following uracil-DNA glycosylase treatment, all cDNA underwent a first 18-cycle PCR with the universal primers M1SS and BC2_uni_R. On the authors' methods: For normalization, 1 million high-quality reads were randomly selected from each sample, with every read carrying a distinct molecular identifier. Reads with shared molecular identifiers were discarded instead of being binned into consensus sequences. MiTCR, run with a Q25 quality threshold and the strictest error-elimination algorithm, handled CDR3 identification, clonotype clustering and error correction. Lower-bound total TCR beta diversity was estimated with a nonparametric unseen species model using Euler transformation. TCRdb trimmed public reads at Q25 via fastp, called clones via MiXCR and kept in-frame beta chains. Each CDR3 protein gets just one entry, which takes the most common genes and DNA from the rows behind it. TCRdb's processing, not the authors', yielded these V and J calls. The sample table lists some 560,000 distinct CDR3 sequences, about a quarter of them with a count of one. The ten largest clones represent about 3.9% of the sample.

A further study also used this sample, focusing on T cells of mothers and their children. As that second study puts it: Nine systemically healthy Caucasian individuals, comprising three mothers and their six children, were included as donors. cDNA synthesis consumed the entire amount of extracted RNA, loaded at around 1.5 ug RNA in each 15 ul reaction. In the second PCR, the M1S primer introduced both the sample barcodes and 2-4 random nucleotides. Over 8 million TCR beta CDR3 reads were obtained for each mother, and around 3 million reads were obtained for each child. Thymic selection shapes the output of TCR recombination in a similar way in related and unrelated pairs, and inherited differences have a minor effect. Normalized repertoire overlap in related mother-child pairs was always slightly higher than in unrelated mother-child pairs, but the difference was never significant. Persistent microchimeric T cell clones were not detected, at a sensitivity of around 99 clones per million clonotypes. The study used deep NGS to compare TCR beta repertoires of mothers and children, seeking features distinguishing related mother-child pairs from unrelated individuals. Mothers averaged about 40 +/- 4 years of age and children averaged approximately 11 +/- 4 years. Libraries were sequenced on Illumina HiSeq 2000 with 100+100 nt paired-end reads after adapter ligation with NEBNext reagents. To prevent cross-contamination, the mother and child libraries were prepared a month apart and were sequenced in separate runs. For each donor, between roughly 450,000 and 2,100,000 distinct TCR beta clonotypes were identified. Naive TCR beta clonotypes were estimated from low-frequency clonotypes matched to each donor's FACS-determined naive share, without sorting.

The clonotype comes from a boy aged 2 to 9 in good health. This sequence uses TRBV25-1 and TRBJ2-5; TRBD1 is a possible D gene, resting on 6 matching bases. Sequenced material: blood. The DNA sequence reads TGTGCCAGCAGTGAATTTAAGGGGGTAGGCGAAGAGACCCAGTACTTC. The encoded protein is CASSEFKGVGEETQYF.